This record looks at one T cell receptor beta chain sequence and its context. How the authors handled the data: Estimates of nucleated cell counts were drawn from the amplification of reference gene primers. Method: immunoSEQ multiplex PCR; TCRdb's copy keeps in-frame clones and lacks some. The V and J calls and the clone size are those of that table, but D and trimming were determined from the DNA. The table lists 300,000 to 450,000 clones, about 80% of them singletons. These data originate in a study of blood T cell repertoires in COVID-19. The source of this sequence is a human donor with acute or convalescent COVID-19. The donor label of this sample is uncertain. The sequencing input was peripheral blood.

The CDR3 DNA sequence: TGTGCCAGTAGTACCGCAGGCGAGGGTTCGTATGAGCAGTTCTTC. Translation gives CASSTAGEGSYEQFF. This chain joins TRBV19 and TRBJ2-1, with TRBD2 as a possible D gene (5 bases). The CDR3 has 15 residues. Germline CDR1 and CDR2: LNHDA and SQIVND (reference sequence). Trimming removed 4 bases from V and 8 bases from J, with 18 bases in between.